Listed below are T cell receptor beta chains from one sample, sequenced in a study of long-term antiretroviral therapy in people with HIV. Repertoires were generated with immunoSEQ multiplex PCR, while TCRdb's copy carries only in-frame clones and drops some. The sample shows 20,000 or so clones, over 65% of them seen only once. The source was unsorted PBMCs, collected 0.5 years before starting antiretroviral therapy. These receptors all come from a woman between 50 and 59 years old with HIV. The CDR3 runs from the conserved cysteine through the conserved F or W. Fields, in order: V gene, J gene, CDR3 protein.

v_call: TRBV11-2; j_call: TRBJ2-7; cdr3_aa: CASSPSGRGYEQYF
v_call: TRBV7-9; j_call: TRBJ2-2; cdr3_aa: CASSLGTSTGELFF
v_call: TRBV5-6; j_call: TRBJ1-3; cdr3_aa: CASSPWGPDRHTIYF
v_call: TRBV4-1; j_call: TRBJ2-5; cdr3_aa: CASSHPTRETQYF
v_call: TRBV4-1; j_call: TRBJ2-3; cdr3_aa: CASSQVPDTQYF
v_call: TRBV20-1; j_call: TRBJ1-5; cdr3_aa: CSAGNQPQHF
v_call: TRBV6-5; j_call: TRBJ1-4; cdr3_aa: CASSYVGGTSEKLFF
v_call: TRBV15; j_call: TRBJ2-2; cdr3_aa: CATSRDRISGGGTGELFF
v_call: TRBV5-6; j_call: TRBJ2-1; cdr3_aa: CASSPGTGGGNEQFF
v_call: TRBV5-6; j_call: TRBJ2-5; cdr3_aa: CASSFGLAGEETQYF
v_call: TRBV5-1; j_call: TRBJ1-1; cdr3_aa: CASSLGRGQGATEAFF
v_call: TRBV9; j_call: TRBJ1-5; cdr3_aa: CASSSRDRPNQPQHF
v_call: TRBV19; j_call: TRBJ2-3; cdr3_aa: CASSVTGDTDTQYF
v_call: TRBV2; j_call: TRBJ2-3; cdr3_aa: CASSELGLEYF
v_call: TRBV12-5; j_call: TRBJ2-1; cdr3_aa: CASGLRDYFNEQFF
v_call: TRBV10-1; j_call: TRBJ1-1; cdr3_aa: CASSPYVGTGTNTEAFF
v_call: TRBV10-3; j_call: TRBJ2-2; cdr3_aa: CAISAGGYTGELFF
v_call: TRBV30; j_call: TRBJ2-1; cdr3_aa: CAWSGGDEQFF
v_call: TRBV28; j_call: TRBJ1-4; cdr3_aa: CASTQRKGVAGEKLFF
v_call: TRBV28; j_call: TRBJ2-1; cdr3_aa: CASSYHNEQFF
v_call: TRBV2; j_call: TRBJ1-2; cdr3_aa: CASSVRAGDGYTF
v_call: TRBV30; j_call: TRBJ1-6; cdr3_aa: CAWSDPPSPLHF
v_call: TRBV5-1; j_call: TRBJ2-7; cdr3_aa: CASSFDHSSYEQYF
v_call: TRBV14; j_call: TRBJ2-2; cdr3_aa: CASSQDHGQGVTGELFF
v_call: TRBV28; j_call: TRBJ2-6; cdr3_aa: CASRTVPFSGANVLTF
v_call: TRBV6-1; j_call: TRBJ1-2; cdr3_aa: CASSEMVGYGYTF
v_call: TRBV30; j_call: TRBJ1-4; cdr3_aa: CAWRGWDEKLFF
v_call: TRBV11-3; j_call: TRBJ2-2; cdr3_aa: CASSRNTGELFF
v_call: TRBV27; j_call: TRBJ2-7; cdr3_aa: CATSPTDFSYEQYF
v_call: TRBV27; j_call: TRBJ1-5; cdr3_aa: CAPPQETPYQPQHF
v_call: TRBV21-1; j_call: TRBJ1-5; cdr3_aa: CASSKEGAGLRGNQPQHF
v_call: TRBV10-3; j_call: TRBJ2-1; cdr3_aa: CAISDLNEQFF
v_call: TRBV5-1; j_call: TRBJ2-1; cdr3_aa: CASSPPPPGGSYYNEQFF
v_call: TRBV7-9; j_call: TRBJ1-6; cdr3_aa: CASSLWDAIDSPLHF
v_call: TRBV5-1; j_call: TRBJ2-1; cdr3_aa: CASSPLAGGVNEQFF
v_call: TRBV4-1; j_call: TRBJ1-5; cdr3_aa: CASSQADDDQPQHF
v_call: TRBV29-1; j_call: TRBJ2-2; cdr3_aa: CSVEDRGDTGELFF
v_call: TRBV19; j_call: TRBJ1-5; cdr3_aa: CARVDRGGHQPQHF
v_call: TRBV14; j_call: TRBJ1-6; cdr3_aa: CASSWTQNSPLHF
v_call: TRBV19; j_call: TRBJ1-4; cdr3_aa: CATSDWQRIATNEKLFF
v_call: TRBV23-1; j_call: TRBJ2-5; cdr3_aa: CASSQSTDLLPRYF
v_call: TRBV29-1; j_call: TRBJ2-5; cdr3_aa: CSVEDAGGGETQYF
v_call: TRBV30; j_call: TRBJ1-4; cdr3_aa: CAWGRAPGEKLFF
v_call: TRBV7-8; j_call: TRBJ2-2; cdr3_aa: CASSPTNTGELFF
v_call: TRBV4-1; j_call: TRBJ2-5; cdr3_aa: CASSQDAGGYQETQYF
v_call: TRBV7-3; j_call: TRBJ2-3; cdr3_aa: CASSMATAGTDTQYF
v_call: TRBV5-1; j_call: TRBJ2-7; cdr3_aa: CASSPRSGEYEQYF
v_call: TRBV28; j_call: TRBJ1-3; cdr3_aa: CASSMGAGNTIYF
v_call: TRBV2; j_call: TRBJ2-5; cdr3_aa: CASSFNRAETQYF
v_call: TRBV7-6; j_call: TRBJ1-5; cdr3_aa: CGSSPTREQPQHF
v_call: TRBV6-6; j_call: TRBJ2-5; cdr3_aa: CASSNEVVAQYF
v_call: TRBV19; j_call: TRBJ1-3; cdr3_aa: CATSDSSGNTIYF
v_call: TRBV9; j_call: TRBJ2-3; cdr3_aa: CASSPDRADTQYF
v_call: TRBV11-1; j_call: TRBJ1-2; cdr3_aa: CASSLGNRGTYGYTF
v_call: TRBV10-2; j_call: TRBJ2-1; cdr3_aa: CASRRINEQFF
v_call: TRBV27; j_call: TRBJ1-2; cdr3_aa: CASSRTGDYGYTF
v_call: TRBV14; j_call: TRBJ1-2; cdr3_aa: CASSQGRSLDIRSYTF